This T cell receptor beta chain is from a study of cytomegalovirus exposure and HLA in healthy donors. The donors were part of the approximately 120-subject validation cohort, which stood apart from the 666-subject first cohort. Data came from immunoSEQ multiplex PCR; TCRdb stores just in-frame clones and leaves some out. The sample includes some 85,000 clones, approximately 96% of them seen just once. CDR1 is SGHRS, CDR2 YFSETQ, per germline. The CDR3 runs 14 residues. V trimming: 2 bases; J trimming: 3 bases; junction bases outside the gene matches: 3. The sequenced sample consisted of PBMCs. The rearrangement joins TRBV5-1 to TRBJ2-7; 9 nucleotides match TRBD1. This clonotype was obtained from a woman aged 18-30 years in good health and CMV-seronegative. The CDR3 coding sequence is TGCGCCAGCAGCTTTACGGGACAGGGCTACGAGCAGTACTTC. This translates into CASSFTGQGYEQYF.